This entry lists 26 T cell receptor beta chains sequenced from one sample in a study of T-cell memory formation after mild COVID-19. TCRdb itself ran the 5' RACE reads through MiXCR, one entry per CDR3 protein. Among around 450,000 distinct CDR3 sequences, 20% to 25% were seen once, and the ten largest hold around 9.5%. The sample consisted of PBMCs or a T cell subset sorted from them (not recorded which). Receptor source: an adult woman who had mild COVID-19 (a few samples of this study predate the infection). Cell type and time point are not known.

This clonotype was seen only a few times. The chain carries TRBV10-3 and TRBJ2-3; D gene uncertain. The CDR3 covers 12 residues. In germline, CDR1 is ENHRY, CDR2 SYGVKD. V gave up 7 bases and J gave up 4 bases, with 9 bases separating them. CDR3 coding DNA: TGTGCCATCAATGTGGGTCCAGATACGCAGTATTTT. Its protein product is CAINVGPDTQYF.

The table lists this clonotype with a few counts. The gene calls are TRBV7-9 and TRBJ2-1; D is unresolved. Germline V gene data show CDR1 as SEHNR and CDR2 as FQNEAQ (reference sequence). CDR3 length: 16 residues. V was pared by 5 bases and J by 0 bases, with 14 bases between. The CDR3 bases are TGTGCCAGCAGCCCAGTCTACATACTCTCCTACAATGAGCAGTTCTTC. Translated: CASSPVYILSYNEQFF.

This clonotype was detected only a few times. This sequence joins TRBV29-1 and TRBJ1-5, with D possibly being TRBD1 (5 bases). The CDR3 loop spans 13 amino acids. Germline lookup yields CDR1 SQVTM and CDR2 ANQGSEA. V shed 4 bases and J shed 0 bases, with 7 bases lying between them. For the CDR3, the DNA is TGCAGCGTTGGACAGAATAGCAATCAGCCCCAGCATTTT. As protein: CSVGQNSNQPQHF.

J is TRBJ1-3 and V is TRBV24-1; TRBD1 matches at 8 bases. CDR3 length equals 15 residues. V lost 5 bases to trimming and J lost 0 bases; unmatched junction nucleotides: 2. Germline values: CDR1 KGHDR, CDR2 SFDVKD. The CDR3 nucleotides are TGTGCCACCAGTGCCGGGACAGGCTCTGGAAACACCATATATTTT. It yields the protein CATSAGTGSGNTIYF.

This clonotype was seen a few times. This chain connects TRBV27 to TRBJ2-1; 12 bases fit TRBD2. The germline V gene encodes CDR1 MNHEY and CDR2 SMNVEV (reference sequence). The CDR3 length is 14 residues. After removal of 8 bases from V and 3 bases from J, the junction contained 2 bases not matched to a gene. The CDR3 loop reads CASRLAGDYNEQFF. The CDR3 nucleotides read TGTGCCAGCCGACTAGCGGGAGACTACAATGAGCAGTTCTTC.

V and J are TRBV20-1 and TRBJ2-1; D unclear. Germline lookup yields CDR1 DFQATT and CDR2 SNEGSKA (reference sequence). The ends were cut back, 3 bases at V and 10 bases at J, with 19 bases in the middle. This CDR3 has 14 amino acids. The CDR3: CSARSRLQKGEQFF. CDR3 sequence (DNA): TGCAGTGCTAGGAGTCGGCTCCAAAAAGGGGAGCAGTTCTTC.

This clonotype showed up many times. This chain connects TRBV7-9 to TRBJ2-1; TRBD2 agrees at 10 bases. The ends lost 5 bases at V and 4 bases at J; junction bases unmatched: 11. Germline V gene data show CDR1 as SEHNR and CDR2 as FQNEAQ (reference sequence). The CDR3 extends over 17 amino acids. CDR3 in DNA: TGTGCCAGCAGCCCACATACCGGGACTAGCGCATACAATGAGCAGTTCTTC. Protein sequence: CASSPHTGTSAYNEQFF. Full variable domain (missing parts from reference TRBV7-9 and TRBJ2-1): DTGVSQNPRHKITKRGQNVTFRCDPISEHNRLYWYRQTLGQGPEFLTYFQNEAQLEKSRLLSDRFSAERPKGSFSTLEIQRTEQGDSAMYLCASSPHTGTSAYNEQFFGPGTRLTVL.

This clonotype was observed a few times. The V and J genes are TRBV4-1 and TRBJ2-3; the D gene is possibly TRBD2 (7 bases). Germline V gene sequence: CDR1 MGHRA, CDR2 YSYEKL. V was pared by 0 bases and J by 3 bases, with 19 bases between. This CDR3 spans 18 amino acids. The DNA of the CDR3 is TGCGCCAGCAGCCAAGACCCTGGAGGGGGGGCTGTTACAGATACGCAGTATTTT. Protein sequence: CASSQDPGGGAVTDTQYF.

This clonotype appeared a few times. V gene TRBV4-2 combines with J gene TRBJ2-2; TRBD2 might be the D (6 bases). V gave up 1 base and J gave up 2 bases, with 17 bases separating them. CDR3 length: 18 amino acids. Germline V lookup: CDR1 LGHNA, CDR2 YNFKEQ. CDR3 in amino acids: CASSQAPEAGPNTGELFF. The CDR3 DNA follows: TGTGCCAGCAGCCAAGCCCCGGAGGCGGGGCCTAACACCGGGGAGCTGTTTTTT.

V and J are TRBV14 and TRBJ2-5; D not certain. Per the germline V gene, CDR1 is SGHDN and CDR2 is FVKESK. Trimming pared 0 bases from V and 2 bases from J, leaving 13 bases between. This CDR3 is 16 amino acids long. The CDR3 region is CASSQESFFGQETQYF. The CDR3 region has the DNA TGTGCCAGCAGCCAAGAGTCCTTCTTCGGACAAGAGACCCAGTACTTC.

The chain is built from TRBV5-1 and TRBJ1-4; TRBD1 matches 8 bases. The germline gives CDR1 SGHRS, CDR2 YFSETQ. With V trimmed by 1 base and J by 2 bases, 1 base remained unmatched. This CDR3 spans 15 amino acids. The CDR3 bases are TGCGCCAGCAGCTTGAGGACAGGGACTAATGAAAAACTGTTTTTT. Translated: CASSLRTGTNEKLFF.

This rearrangement joins TRBV5-5 to TRBJ2-5; D gene uncertain. Germline V gene sequence: CDR1 SGHKS, CDR2 YYEKEE (reference sequence). Trimming removed 4 bases from V and 5 bases from J, with 12 bases in between. The CDR3 extends over 13 amino acids. CDR3 nucleotides: TGTGCCAGCAGCCGAAGCGAGGAGGAGACCCAGTACTTC. Its translation is CASSRSEEETQYF.

The rearrangement links TRBV20-1 to TRBJ1-1; 9 nucleotides match TRBD1. The ends lost 5 bases at V and 3 bases at J; junction bases unmatched: 13. CDR3 length: 16 amino acids. Looked up from germline, CDR1 is DFQATT and CDR2 is SNEGSKA (reference sequence). CDR3 sequence (DNA): TGCAGTGCTCTCACCGGGACAGGGTCTTTGGACACTGAAGCTTTCTTT. This encodes CSALTGTGSLDTEAFF.

The chain recombines TRBV20-1 with TRBJ1-6; D is uncertain. Trimming left V 0 bases short and J 7 bases short, with 7 bases between. The CDR3 spans 13 residues. Germline V gene data show CDR1 as DFQATT and CDR2 as SNEGSKA (reference sequence). The CDR3 DNA reads as TGCAGTGCTAGAGATTTTCCGAATTCACCCCTCCACTTT. Protein product: CSARDFPNSPLHF.

This clonotype turned up a few times. The rearrangement uses TRBV27 and TRBJ1-5, with D uncertain. The CDR3 covers 13 residues. V lost 2 bases and J lost 4, with 6 bases in between. CDR1 is MNHEY and CDR2 is SMNVEV in the germline V gene (reference sequence). The CDR3 bases are TGTGCCAGCAGTTTAAGGGAGAATCAGCCCCAGCATTTT. This codes for CASSLRENQPQHF.

This clonotype was detected only a few times. The V call is TRBV20-1, the J call TRBJ2-7; TRBD2 might be the D (5 bases). V lost 1 base, J lost 2 bases, and 18 bases lay in between. The CDR3 covers 16 residues. The V gene's germline CDR1 is DFQATT and CDR2 SNEGSKA (reference sequence). CDR3 in DNA: TGCAGTGCTAGAGGGTCCCTTTTAAGCGGACCCTACGAGCAGTACTTC. Protein sequence: CSARGSLLSGPYEQYF.

This clonotype was counted only a few times. This chain connects TRBV7-3 to TRBJ2-3; TRBD2 might be the D (6 bases). Germline V gene sequence: CDR1 SGHTA, CDR2 FQGTGA. V was clipped by 2 bases and J by 4 bases, with 13 bases between them. The CDR3 sequence is 15 residues long. For the CDR3, the DNA is TGTGCCAGCAGCTTACAGGCGGGGTGGGCAGATACGCAGTATTTT. Its protein product is CASSLQAGWADTQYF.

A few counts support this clonotype. The chain links TRBV6-2 or TRBV6-3 to TRBJ1-5; 9 bases match TRBD1. Germline values: CDR1 MNHEY, CDR2 SVGEGT. Trimming at V came to 0 bases and at J to 5 bases, leaving 2 bases not matched to a gene. This CDR3 is 15 amino acids long. CDR3 nucleotide sequence: TGTGCCAGCAGTTACTCGAGGACAGGGGATCAGCCCCAGCATTTT. Its translation: CASSYSRTGDQPQHF.

The chain carries TRBV12-3 or TRBV12-4 and TRBJ1-2; possibly TRBD1 for D (5 bases). The CDR3 contains 16 residues. V was clipped by 3 bases and J by 2 bases, with 16 bases between them. DNA for the CDR3: TGTGCCAGCAGTTTCTCCCTGGCAGGGAGGAACTATGGCTACACCTTC. Amino acids: CASSFSLAGRNYGYTF.

This rearrangement joins TRBV5-1 to TRBJ2-1, with D tentatively TRBD1 or TRBD2 (5 bases each). V was clipped by 0 bases and J by 4 bases, with 14 bases between them. Germline-derived CDR1 and CDR2 are SGHRS and YFSETQ. CDR3 length: 16 residues. CDR3 DNA: TGCGCCAGCAGCTTGGATGGGGGAAACCCATACAATGAGCAGTTCTTC. Amino acids: CASSLDGGNPYNEQFF.

J is TRBJ2-1 and V is TRBV4-1, with TRBD2 as a possible D gene (6 bases). V was shortened by 1 base and J by 2 bases, with 12 bases between the two germline ends. The CDR3 consists of 16 residues. Germline lookup yields CDR1 MGHRA and CDR2 YSYEKL. CDR3 coding DNA: TGCGCCAGCAGCCAAGTAAGCGCGGGGCCCTACAATGAGCAGTTCTTC. As protein: CASSQVSAGPYNEQFF.

V usage is TRBV7-6 and J usage is TRBJ1-3, with D maybe TRBD1 (6 bases). Germline CDR1 is SGHVS and CDR2 is FNYEAQ. Trimming took off 5 bases at V and 4 bases at J, with 18 bases between the two ends. The CDR3 runs to 16 residues. The CDR3 nucleotides read TGTGCCAGCAGCACTAGGGACACATTGTCGGGAAACACCATATATTTT. Its translation is CASSTRDTLSGNTIYF.

The chain uses TRBV7-9 and TRBJ1-1; no definite D call. The germline CDR1 and CDR2 sequences are SEHNR and FQNEAQ (reference sequence). The CDR3 runs 13 residues. The V gene lost 6 bases and the J gene lost 1 base, with 9 bases spanning the gap. As DNA, the CDR3 is TGTGCCAGCAGAGCCCCCGCGAACACTGAAGCTTTCTTT. Translating gives CASRAPANTEAFF.

The chain joins TRBV11-2 to TRBJ2-1; 8 bases align to TRBD2. This CDR3 has 17 amino acids. Germline-derived CDR1 and CDR2 are SGHAT and FQNNGV. The V segment lost 3 bases and the J segment 6 bases; nucleotides outside the gene matches: 13. This chain's CDR3 is CASSFSRPGGTINEQFF. CDR3 nucleotides: TGTGCCAGCAGCTTCTCCCGCCCGGGGGGGACGATCAATGAGCAGTTCTTC. The full variable domain, its missing parts supplied by reference TRBV11-2 and TRBJ2-1, is EAGVAQSPRYKIIEKRQSVAFWCNPISGHATLYWYQQILGQGPKLLIQFQNNGVVDDSQLPKDRFSAERLKGVDSTLKIQPAKLEDSAVYLCASSFSRPGGTINEQFFGPGTRLTVL.

The CDR3 reads CASSLVRGAAAYNEQFF. CDR3 DNA: TGTGCCAGCAGCTTAGTAAGGGGGGCCGCAGCTTACAATGAGCAGTTCTTC. The rearrangement joins TRBV11-2 to TRBJ2-1; the D call may be TRBD1 or TRBD2 (6 bases each). Germline assignment: CDR1 SGHAT and CDR2 FQNNGV. The length of the CDR3 is 17 residues. The germline V and J ends were trimmed by 1 base and 4 bases, with 17 bases remaining between them. Supplemented by reference TRBV11-2 and TRBJ2-1, the full variable domain reads EAGVAQSPRYKIIEKRQSVAFWCNPISGHATLYWYQQILGQGPKLLIQFQNNGVVDDSQLPKDRFSAERLKGVDSTLKIQPAKLEDSAVYLCASSLVRGAAAYNEQFFGPGTRLTVL.

The chain employs TRBV6-6 and TRBJ2-3, with 9 nucleotides matching TRBD2. The CDR3 spans 14 residues. J gave up 3 bases and V 8 bases, and 6 bases lay outside the gene matches. The germline V gene encodes CDR1 MNHNY and CDR2 SVGAGI (reference sequence). The CDR3 DNA is TGTGCCAGCCGGCGGACTAGCGTGACAGATACGCAGTATTTT. It translates to CASRRTSVTDTQYF.